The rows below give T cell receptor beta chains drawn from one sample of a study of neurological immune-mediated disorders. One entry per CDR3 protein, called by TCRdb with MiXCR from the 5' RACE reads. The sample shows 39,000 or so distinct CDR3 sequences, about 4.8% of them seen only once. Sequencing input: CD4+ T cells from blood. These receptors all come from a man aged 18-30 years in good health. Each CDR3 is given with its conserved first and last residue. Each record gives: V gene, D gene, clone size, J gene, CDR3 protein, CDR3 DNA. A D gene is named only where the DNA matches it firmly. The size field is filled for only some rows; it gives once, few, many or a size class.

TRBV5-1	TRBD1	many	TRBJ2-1	CASSPGTAAMSYNEQFF	TGCGCCAGCAGCCCCGGGACAGCTGCCATGTCGTACAATGAGCAGTTCTTC
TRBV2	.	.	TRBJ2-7	CASKTDYSGEQYF	TGTGCCAGCAAAACGGACTACTCGGGGGAGCAGTACTTC
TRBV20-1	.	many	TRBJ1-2	CSAQTDLGGYTF	TGCAGTGCTCAGACAGATCTTGGAGGCTACACCTTC
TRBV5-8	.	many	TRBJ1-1	CASSLSRGSEAFF	TGTGCCAGCAGCTTATCTAGGGGTAGCGAAGCTTTCTTT
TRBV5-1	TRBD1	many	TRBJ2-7	CASSLRSGDRVPYEQYF	TGCGCCAGCAGCCTCAGATCCGGGGACAGGGTGCCCTACGAGCAGTACTTC
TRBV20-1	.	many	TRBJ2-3	CSASWPGTDTQYF	TGCAGTGCGTCTTGGCCGGGCACAGATACGCAGTATTTT
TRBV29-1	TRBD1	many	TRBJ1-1	CSVALQPQGAEAFF	TGCAGCGTTGCCCTCCAACCACAGGGGGCTGAAGCTTTCTTT
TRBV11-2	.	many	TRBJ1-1	CASSRGNRGTEAFF	TGTGCCAGCAGCCGGGGGAACCGGGGCACTGAAGCTTTCTTT
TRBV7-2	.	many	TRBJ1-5	CASSPTGASSQPQHF	TGTGCCAGCAGCCCCACCGGGGCCTCGAGCCAGCCCCAGCATTTT
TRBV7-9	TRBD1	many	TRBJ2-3	CASRSGQGTDTQYF	TGTGCCAGCAGGTCGGGACAGGGCACAGATACGCAGTATTTT
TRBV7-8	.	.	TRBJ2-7	CASSQILQEGYEQYF	TGTGCCAGCAGCCAAATATTACAGGAAGGCTACGAGCAGTACTTC
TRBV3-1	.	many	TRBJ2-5	CASSQDFTGRETQYF	TGTGCCAGCAGCCAAGATTTCACAGGAAGGGAGACCCAGTACTTC
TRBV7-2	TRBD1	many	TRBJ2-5	CASSSGTGWQETQYF	TGTGCCAGCAGCTCAGGGACAGGGTGGCAGGAGACCCAGTACTTC
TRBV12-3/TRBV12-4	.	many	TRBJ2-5	CASSFSEIETQYF	TGTGCCAGCAGTTTCTCCGAGATCGAGACCCAGTACTTC
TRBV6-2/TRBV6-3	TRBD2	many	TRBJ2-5	CASSASGPQETQYF	TGTGCCAGCAGTGCTAGCGGACCTCAAGAGACCCAGTACTTC
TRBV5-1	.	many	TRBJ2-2	CASHLAGTNTGELFF	TGCGCCAGCCACCTGGCAGGAACGAACACCGGGGAGCTGTTTTTT
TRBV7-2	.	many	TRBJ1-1	CASIRGFTDTEAFF	TGTGCCAGCATCCGGGGTTTTACGGACACTGAAGCTTTCTTT
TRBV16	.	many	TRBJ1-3	CASSQSRSFARNTIYF	TGTGCCAGCAGCCAATCAAGAAGCTTCGCAAGAAACACCATATATTTT
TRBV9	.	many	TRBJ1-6	CASRGGNSPLHF	TGTGCCAGTCGAGGCGGTAATTCACCCCTCCACTTT
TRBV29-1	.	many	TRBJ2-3	CSVGSASTDTQYF	TGCAGCGTTGGGTCAGCTAGCACAGATACGCAGTATTTT
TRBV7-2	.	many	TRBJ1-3	CASSPQTHSGNTIYF	TGTGCCAGCAGCCCACAGACACACTCTGGAAACACCATATATTTT
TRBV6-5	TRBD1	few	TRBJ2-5	CASSWTGKETQYF	TGTGCCAGCAGTTGGACAGGGAAAGAGACCCAGTACTTC